The 20 T cell receptor beta chains below were found in one sample sequenced in a study of T-cell memory formation after mild COVID-19. TCRdb recomputed calls from the 5' RACE reads with MiXCR, one row per CDR3 protein. The sample consists of 300,000 to 350,000 distinct CDR3 sequences, approximately 13% of them appearing once. Sequencing was performed on PBMCs or a T cell subset sorted from them (not recorded which). These receptors were taken from a man aged 18 to 29 who had mild COVID-19 (a few samples of this study predate the infection). Cell type and time point are not known.

There are a few counts of this clonotype. The chain couples TRBV10-3 to TRBJ2-1; 8 bases are a match to TRBD1. V was clipped by 4 bases and J by 6 bases; unmatched bases: 5. Looked up from germline, CDR1 is ENHRY and CDR2 is SYGVKD. The CDR3 runs to 14 residues. CDR3 loop: CAISGGTGGNEQFF. The CDR3 nucleotides are TGTGCCATCAGTGGGGGGACAGGAGGCAATGAGCAGTTCTTC.

The chain combines TRBV11-2 with TRBJ2-5, with TRBD2 identical over 12 bases. Germline V gene data show CDR1 as SGHAT and CDR2 as FQNNGV. Losses at the gene ends were 3 bases for V and 10 bases for J; bases not matched to a gene: 12. This CDR3 is built from 16 residues. CDR3 amino acids: CASSFSLAGGPEGQYF. The CDR3 region has the DNA TGTGCCAGCAGCTTTTCACTAGCGGGGGGACCAGAGGGCCAGTACTTC.

Only a few counts were recorded for this clonotype. This chain connects TRBV12-3 or TRBV12-4 to TRBJ1-1; D is ambiguous. The CDR3 covers 13 residues. Between the trimmed V and J ends, which lost 4 bases and 4 bases, there was a span of 10 bases. The DNA of the CDR3 is TGTGCCAGCAGTTCCACGGTTGGCACTGAAGCTTTCTTT. Translation gives CASSSTVGTEAFF.

This clonotype was recorded a few times. The chain recombines TRBV5-1 with TRBJ2-3; 8 bases match TRBD1. Germline CDR1 is SGHRS and CDR2 is YFSETQ. The CDR3 spans 16 residues. The V segment lost 3 bases and the J segment 6 bases; nucleotides outside the gene matches: 12. This CDR3 is CASSWNGQGQADTQYF. The CDR3 nucleotides read TGCGCCAGCAGCTGGAACGGACAGGGACAAGCGGATACGCAGTATTTT.

The chain carries TRBV29-1 and TRBJ1-2, with D tentatively TRBD1 (6 bases). Germline CDR1 SQVTM, CDR2 ANQGSEA. The CDR3 length is 14 residues. Deletions cut 1 base from V and 5 bases from J, with 14 bases between. The CDR3 DNA sequence: TGCAGCGTTGAAGTAAAGTGGGGGCAATATGGCTACACCTTC. Protein: CSVEVKWGQYGYTF. The whole variable domain, remainder taken from reference TRBV29-1 and TRBJ1-2, is SAVISQKPSRDICQRGTSLTIQCQVDSQVTMMFWYRQQPGQSLTLIATANQGSEATYESGFVIDKFPISRPNLTFSTLTVSNMSPEDSSIYLCSVEVKWGQYGYTFGSGTRLTVV.

The chain uses TRBV10-3 and TRBJ2-1; D is undetermined. Trimming removed 6 bases from V and 5 bases from J, with 17 bases in between. The CDR3 sequence is 15 residues long. Germline CDR1 is ENHRY and CDR2 is SYGVKD. CDR3 in amino acids: CAIRLDLAPNNEQFF. Written as DNA, the CDR3 is TGTGCCATCAGACTGGACCTGGCTCCGAACAATGAGCAGTTCTTC.

This clonotype was seen more than once but under ten times. The J gene is TRBJ2-3, the V gene TRBV4-2; D may be TRBD1 (5 bases). Germline V gene data show CDR1 as LGHNA and CDR2 as YNFKEQ. Trimming removed 0 bases from V and 4 bases from J, with 11 bases in between. The CDR3 runs to 15 residues. This CDR3 is CASSQDRAGPDTQYF. In DNA, the CDR3 is TGTGCCAGCAGCCAAGATCGGGCAGGGCCAGATACGCAGTATTTT.

This clonotype was counted a few times. This chain uses TRBV7-9 with TRBJ2-1; TRBD1 is a possible D gene (6 bases). Germline loops: CDR1 SEHNR, CDR2 FQNEAQ (reference sequence). V lost 5 bases to trimming and J lost 0 bases, with 20 bases between them. The CDR3 totals 18 residues. CDR3 coding DNA: TGTGCCAGCAGCGGTCCCGGGACACAGAGGGGCTCCTACAATGAGCAGTTCTTC. This sequence encodes CASSGPGTQRGSYNEQFF.

The chain links TRBV5-6 to TRBJ1-1, with a possible D match to TRBD1 (5 bases). The CDR3 is 14 residues long. Trimming pared 3 bases from V and 1 base from J, leaving 10 bases between. In germline, CDR1 is SGHDT, CDR2 YYEEEE. The CDR3 region is CASSSAGWNTEAFF. The CDR3 DNA is TGTGCCAGCAGCTCGGCAGGGTGGAACACTGAAGCTTTCTTT.

The table lists this clonotype with many counts. At one end, the junction sequence differs from germline, possibly due to a read error. The V gene is TRBV7-7, the J gene TRBJ2-1; 7 nucleotides match TRBD1. The CDR3 consists of 14 residues. Germline V gene sequence: CDR1 SSHAT, CDR2 FNYEAQ (reference sequence). CDR3 sequence (DNA): TGTGCTAGCAGCTTAGGGACAGTGGGTGATGAGCAGTTCTTC. Encoded protein: CASSLGTVGDEQFF.

This clonotype was counted a few times. The chain employs TRBV5-1 and TRBJ2-3; D could derive from TRBD1 or TRBD2 (5 bases each). The V gene's germline CDR1 is SGHRS and CDR2 YFSETQ. Trimming removed 7 bases from V and 4 bases from J, with 22 bases in between. CDR3 length: 16 amino acids. Here the CDR3 DNA reads TGCGCCAGCGCCCCCGGGGCTCTGGTAGAATCAGATACGCAGTATTTT. Residues: CASAPGALVESDTQYF.

This clonotype was picked up a small number of times. V and J are TRBV10-3 and TRBJ2-5, with a tentative D call TRBD1 (5 bases). Trimming removed 3 bases from V and 1 base from J, with 9 bases in between. CDR3 size: 14 residues. CDR1 ENHRY and CDR2 SYGVKD come from the germline V gene. In nucleotides, the CDR3 is TGTGCCATCAGTGAATCCGACAGCCAAGAGACCCAGTACTTC. Translated: CAISESDSQETQYF.

This clonotype occurred many times. The chain joins TRBV6-5 to TRBJ1-2; 8 nucleotides agree with TRBD1. Germline loops: CDR1 MNHEY, CDR2 SVGAGI. With 8 bases clipped from V and 4 bases from J, the junction kept 3 bases outside the gene matches. The CDR3 consists of 12 residues. The CDR3 is CASGQGSYGYTF. CDR3 coding DNA: TGTGCCAGCGGACAGGGAAGCTATGGCTACACCTTC.

The CDR3 DNA reads as TGCGCCAGCAGACTCGGCTACAGGGGACCTAACTATGGCTACACCTTC. Protein sequence: CASRLGYRGPNYGYTF. This chain connects TRBV5-1 to TRBJ1-2; TRBD1 matches 7 bases. Germline loops: CDR1 SGHRS, CDR2 YFSETQ. Unmatched junction bases numbered 10, after V lost 5 bases and J lost 0 bases. There are 16 residues in the CDR3.

At least ten counts were recorded for this clonotype. The gene calls are TRBV5-5 and TRBJ1-2; D possibly corresponds to TRBD1 (5 bases). CDR3 length equals 13 residues. Between the trimmed V and J ends, which lost 0 bases and 4 bases, there was a span of 7 bases. Germline CDR1 reads SGHKS; CDR2 reads YYEKEE (reference sequence). The CDR3 region has the DNA TGTGCCAGCAGCTTGGCAGGGAGCTATGGCTACACCTTC. Translated, it gives CASSLAGSYGYTF.

V gene TRBV11-1 combines with J gene TRBJ2-7; 8 bases agree with TRBD1. The CDR3 has 15 residues. V lost 5 bases and J lost 0; bases outside the gene matches: 6. Germline CDR1 SGHAT, CDR2 FQDESV (reference sequence). DNA for the CDR3: TGTGCCAGCAGCCCCGACAGGGGTAGCTCCTACGAGCAGTACGTC. Its translation is CASSPDRGSSYEQYV.

V and J are TRBV29-1 and TRBJ2-3; D gene ambiguous. V lost 3 bases and J 10 bases, leaving 11 bases between the germline ends. The germline CDR1 and CDR2 sequences are SQVTM and ANQGSEA. This CDR3 contains 11 residues. CDR3 protein: CSVEGLRAQYF. CDR3 nucleotides: TGCAGCGTTGAGGGCCTACGGGCGCAGTATTTT.

The table lists this clonotype with a few counts. The J gene is TRBJ1-2, the V gene TRBV4-1; 10 bases align to TRBD1. Germline assignment: CDR1 MGHRA and CDR2 YSYEKL. J lost 4 bases, V lost 4 bases, and 3 bases had no gene match. The CDR3 contains 14 residues. The CDR3 bases are TGCGCCAGCAGCCGGGGGACAGGGGCCTATGGCTACACCTTC. As protein: CASSRGTGAYGYTF.

Many counts were recorded for this clonotype. The chain uses TRBV12-3 or TRBV12-4 and TRBJ2-3, with a weak D call TRBD2 (5 bases). The CDR3 is 12 residues long. The V and J ends lost 3 bases and 6 bases respectively, with 7 bases between them. The CDR3 DNA reads as TGTGCCAGCAGTTTTATAGCGGATACGCAGTATTTT. Protein product: CASSFIADTQYF.

The V and J genes are TRBV4-3 and TRBJ2-2; D is uncertain. The V and J ends lost 0 bases and 5 bases respectively, with 10 bases between them. Germline V gene sequence: CDR1 LGHNA, CDR2 YSLEER. The CDR3 loop spans 15 amino acids. The CDR3 nucleotides read TGCGCCAGCAGCCAAGATGGCGGATGGACCGGGGAGCTGTTTTTT. Translating it yields CASSQDGGWTGELFF.